Listed below are T cell receptor beta chains from one sample, sequenced in a study of cytomegalovirus exposure and HLA in healthy donors. Assay: immunoSEQ multiplex PCR; the TCRdb copy retains only in-frame clones and omits some. The sample yields some 150,000 clones, under 80% seen once. The sequencing input was PBMCs. The receptor set was obtained from a male donor in good health and CMV-seronegative. CDR3s include the opening cysteine and the closing phenylalanine or tryptophan. Fields, in order: D gene, V gene, J gene, clone size, CDR3 DNA, CDR3 protein. D genes are given only for firm matches. The listing skips clone size in some rows; elsewhere it reads once, few, many or a size class.

D: -
V: TRBV2
J: TRBJ1-2
size: -
DNA: TGTGCCAGCAGGAGGACTTCCGCGGGGGCGAGCAACTATGGCTACACCTTC
CDR3: CASRRTSAGASNYGYTF

D: TRBD1
V: TRBV7-9
J: TRBJ2-1
size: once
DNA: TGTGCCAGCAGCCGGGGACAGGGAATCTACAATGAGCAGTTCTTC
CDR3: CASSRGQGIYNEQFF

D: -
V: TRBV6-5
J: TRBJ2-3
size: -
DNA: TGTGCCAGCCAGCGCGCAGATACGCAGTATTTT
CDR3: CASQRADTQYF

D: TRBD1
V: TRBV14
J: TRBJ1-4
size: -
DNA: TGTGCCAGCAGCCAAAGAGGGGGACAGGGGAATGAAAAACTGTTTTTT
CDR3: CASSQRGGQGNEKLFF

D: -
V: TRBV29-1
J: TRBJ2-1
size: once
DNA: TGCAGCGTCACCGTACTTCAGGGTGAGCAGTTCTTC
CDR3: CSVTVLQGEQFF

D: -
V: TRBV9
J: TRBJ1-1
size: -
DNA: TGTGCCAGCAGCGTAAGGGTTAGGGACACTGAAGCTTTTTTT
CDR3: CASSVRVRDTEAFF

D: TRBD1
V: TRBV19
J: TRBJ2-2
size: few
DNA: TGTGCCAGTACCAAAGGGGGCGCCCCCGCCGGGGAGCTGTTTTTT
CDR3: CASTKGGAPAGELFF

D: TRBD2
V: TRBV30
J: TRBJ2-3
size: -
DNA: TGTGCCTGGAGTGGACTAGCGGGGGACACAGATACGCAGTATTTT
CDR3: CAWSGLAGDTDTQYF

D: -
V: TRBV28
J: TRBJ2-1
size: -
DNA: TGTGCCAGTGTGAGCCCGGGTACGGGGGAGCAGTTCTTC
CDR3: CASVSPGTGEQFF

D: -
V: TRBV6-1
J: TRBJ1-3
size: few
DNA: TGTGCCAGCAGTGAATCCGGGACACACTCTGGAAACACCATATATTTT
CDR3: CASSESGTHSGNTIYF

D: TRBD1
V: TRBV7-9
J: TRBJ1-5
size: -
DNA: TGTGCCAGCAGCTTAGCAGGGGGCATGGGTCAGCCCCAGCATTTT
CDR3: CASSLAGGMGQPQHF

D: TRBD1
V: TRBV5-1
J: TRBJ2-1
size: -
DNA: TGCGCCAGCAGCTCACGACAGGGAGACCATGAGCAGTTCTTC
CDR3: CASSSRQGDHEQFF

D: -
V: TRBV5-6
J: TRBJ1-4
size: -
DNA: TGTGCCAGCAGCTTGAGACTGAAGGGGTCCCCTGAAAAACTGTTTTTT
CDR3: CASSLRLKGSPEKLFF

D: -
V: TRBV11-2
J: TRBJ2-7
size: -
DNA: TGTGCCAGCAGCTGGGACTTTTCCTACGAGCAGTACTTC
CDR3: CASSWDFSYEQYF

D: TRBD1
V: TRBV27
J: TRBJ2-7
size: few
DNA: TGTGCCAGCAGTAACGGACAGGGGGCATACGAGCAGTACTTC
CDR3: CASSNGQGAYEQYF

D: -
V: TRBV19
J: TRBJ1-2
size: -
DNA: TGTGCCAGTAAAAAGGCAGGCGATTTCTATGGCTACACCTTC
CDR3: CASKKAGDFYGYTF

D: TRBD1
V: TRBV2
J: TRBJ1-4
size: -
DNA: TGTGCCAGCAGCAACCCAGGGGGTTTTGAAAAACTGTTTTTT
CDR3: CASSNPGGFEKLFF

D: -
V: TRBV6-5
J: TRBJ2-2
size: -
DNA: TGTGCCAGCGGTAGAACAGTGAACACCGGGGAGCTGTTTTTT
CDR3: CASGRTVNTGELFF

D: -
V: TRBV7-9
J: TRBJ1-5
size: -
DNA: TGTGCCAGCAGCTTATCCACAGGGCAAAAGCAGCCCCAGCATTTT
CDR3: CASSLSTGQKQPQHF

D: TRBD1
V: TRBV7-9
J: TRBJ1-1
size: once
DNA: TGTGCCAGCAGCCCCACAGGGGACACTGAAGCTTTTTTT
CDR3: CASSPTGDTEAFF

D: -
V: TRBV7-7
J: TRBJ2-3
size: -
DNA: TGTGCTAGCAGCTTAACCCCGTGGGGGGGCGGGGATACGCAGTATTTT
CDR3: CASSLTPWGGGDTQYF

D: -
V: TRBV7-9
J: TRBJ1-5
size: -
DNA: TGTGCCAGCAGACCATTTACAGGGCCCCCCGATCAGCCCCAGCATTTT
CDR3: CASRPFTGPPDQPQHF

D: -
V: TRBV19
J: TRBJ2-7
size: -
DNA: TGTGCCAGTAGTGACAGTCCCCACTACGAGCAGTACTTC
CDR3: CASSDSPHYEQYF

D: -
V: TRBV6-1
J: TRBJ2-7
size: -
DNA: TGTGCCAGCAGGGGCCGGATCTACGAGCAGTACTTC
CDR3: CASRGRIYEQYF

D: -
V: TRBV7-6
J: TRBJ1-3
size: -
DNA: TGTGCCAGCAGCATCACAGCAGGGGGAAACACCATATATTTT
CDR3: CASSITAGGNTIYF

D: -
V: TRBV14
J: TRBJ2-6
size: few
DNA: TGTGCCAGCAGCCAATACAGATTATCTGGGGCCAACGTCCTGACTTTC
CDR3: CASSQYRLSGANVLTF

D: -
V: TRBV18
J: TRBJ2-1
size: -
DNA: TGTGCCAGCCACCCCCTTCGGCGGTCCTACAATGAGCAGTTCTTC
CDR3: CASHPLRRSYNEQFF

D: -
V: TRBV9
J: TRBJ2-2
size: -
DNA: TGTGCCAGCAGCATAGAACTGGGGGGCACCGGGGAGCTGTTTTTT
CDR3: CASSIELGGTGELFF

D: -
V: TRBV6-5
J: TRBJ2-5
size: -
DNA: TGTGCCAGCAGTTACGGCGGGGACCAAGAGACCCAGTACTTC
CDR3: CASSYGGDQETQYF

D: TRBD1
V: TRBV5-1
J: TRBJ2-2
size: -
DNA: TGCGCCAGCAGGCCTCAGGGGGCCACCGGGGAGCTGTTTTTT
CDR3: CASRPQGATGELFF

D: TRBD1
V: TRBV7-9
J: TRBJ2-5
size: -
DNA: TGTGCCAGCAGCAGGGGGACAGTAGTAACCCAAGAGACCCAGTACTTC
CDR3: CASSRGTVVTQETQYF

D: -
V: TRBV23-1
J: TRBJ2-1
size: -
DNA: TGCGCCAGCAGTCCCCGGTGGCCCCAGCAGAGGAATGAGCAGTTCTTC
CDR3: CASSPRWPQQRNEQFF

D: -
V: TRBV9
J: TRBJ1-6
size: -
DNA: TGTGCCAGCAGCGTACGAAACCGAGGGTCACCCCTCCACTTT
CDR3: CASSVRNRGSPLHF

D: -
V: TRBV9
J: TRBJ2-3
size: -
DNA: TGTGCCAGCAGCGTAGTGGTCGGAGATACGCAGTATTTT
CDR3: CASSVVVGDTQYF

D: -
V: TRBV27
J: TRBJ1-5
size: -
DNA: TGTGCCAGCAGCGAATGGGCTGGGCAGGGAATAGGGCCCCAGCATTTT
CDR3: CASSEWAGQGIGPQHF

D: -
V: TRBV30
J: TRBJ2-7
size: few
DNA: TGTGCCTGGAGTGGGAGGTCGGCTAGCGGACAGAGGGCCTACGAGCAGTACTTC
CDR3: CAWSGRSASGQRAYEQYF

D: TRBD2
V: TRBV19
J: TRBJ2-3
size: -
DNA: TGTGCCAGTAGGCTATCGGGGGGAGCAGGCACAGATACGCAGTATTTT
CDR3: CASRLSGGAGTDTQYF

D: TRBD2
V: TRBV5-3
J: TRBJ2-1
size: -
DNA: TGTGCCAGAAGCTTGACAAGCGGGGGGGCCCATGAGCAGTTCTTC
CDR3: CARSLTSGGAHEQFF

D: -
V: TRBV7-2
J: TRBJ1-1
size: few
DNA: TGTGCCAGCAGCTCCGCAGCAGGGTGGACTTTCTTT
CDR3: CASSSAAGWTFF

D: -
V: TRBV19
J: TRBJ1-5
size: -
DNA: TGTGCCAGTAGTAGGGCGGGCTGGGGCAATCAGCCCCAGCATTTT
CDR3: CASSRAGWGNQPQHF

D: -
V: TRBV7-3
J: TRBJ2-5
size: -
DNA: TGTGCCAGCAGCGAGGGGGGGTACCAAGAGACCCAGTACTTC
CDR3: CASSEGGYQETQYF

D: -
V: TRBV10-3
J: TRBJ1-5
size: -
DNA: TGTGCCATCAGTGAGTCGCTCGGTTCGGGGGGCAGGACCCTTTATAGCAATCAGCCCCAGCATTTT
CDR3: CAISESLGSGGRTLYSNQPQHF

D: -
V: TRBV7-2
J: TRBJ1-1
size: -
DNA: TGTGCCAGCAGCTTAAAGGGGCGCTGTGAAGCTTTCTTT
CDR3: CASSLKGRCEAFF

D: -
V: TRBV30
J: TRBJ1-5
size: -
DNA: TGTGCCTGGAGTAGACTGAGCAATCAGCCCCAGCATTTT
CDR3: CAWSRLSNQPQHF

D: TRBD2
V: TRBV7-9
J: TRBJ2-1
size: once
DNA: TGTGCCAGCAGCGTGGCGGGGGGGCTAAGGGAGCAGTTCTTC
CDR3: CASSVAGGLREQFF

D: TRBD2
V: TRBV25-1
J: TRBJ2-7
size: -
DNA: TGTGCCAGCACAACCGGGGGGGAGCAGTACTTC
CDR3: CASTTGGEQYF

D: -
V: TRBV6-1
J: TRBJ2-6
size: few
DNA: TGTGCCAGCAGCTTAACGCAGGGTGGCAACGTCCTGACTTTC
CDR3: CASSLTQGGNVLTF

D: TRBD1
V: TRBV5-1
J: TRBJ2-7
size: -
DNA: TGCGCCAGCAGCCTAGGGCCGACAGGGGTATCCTACGAGCAGTACTTC
CDR3: CASSLGPTGVSYEQYF

D: TRBD1
V: TRBV11-3
J: TRBJ2-7
size: once
DNA: TGTGCCAGCAGCTCTCAGGGGGACGAGCAGTACTTC
CDR3: CASSSQGDEQYF

D: TRBD1
V: TRBV27
J: TRBJ2-7
size: -
DNA: TGTGCCAGCAGTTGGACAGGACTCTACGAGCAGTACTTC
CDR3: CASSWTGLYEQYF

D: -
V: TRBV25-1
J: TRBJ1-1
size: -
DNA: TGTGCCAGCACCCGACAGGCCTCGAACACTGAAGCTTTCTTT
CDR3: CASTRQASNTEAFF

D: -
V: TRBV7-2
J: TRBJ1-1
size: -
DNA: TGTGCCAGCAGTAGACAGGCCACTGAAGCTTTCTTT
CDR3: CASSRQATEAFF

D: TRBD1
V: TRBV16
J: TRBJ2-5
size: once
DNA: TGTGCCAGCAGCCACTGGACAGGCCCCCAAGAGACCCAGTACTTC
CDR3: CASSHWTGPQETQYF

D: TRBD1
V: TRBV5-1
J: TRBJ2-7
size: -
DNA: TGCGCCATTGCAGGGGGCGAGTGGGGGGAGCAGTACTTC
CDR3: CAIAGGEWGEQYF

D: -
V: TRBV7-2
J: TRBJ2-1
size: few
DNA: TGTGCCAGCAGCCCGGCGGGAGAGCAGTTCTTC
CDR3: CASSPAGEQFF

D: -
V: TRBV18
J: TRBJ2-7
size: -
DNA: TGTGCCAGCTCACCACCATCGAGACACTACGAGCAGTACTTC
CDR3: CASSPPSRHYEQYF

D: TRBD1
V: TRBV5-8
J: TRBJ1-1
size: once
DNA: TGTGCCAGCAGCCGACCACCGACAGGGGCTCAGGGAGCTTTCTTT
CDR3: CASSRPPTGAQGAFF